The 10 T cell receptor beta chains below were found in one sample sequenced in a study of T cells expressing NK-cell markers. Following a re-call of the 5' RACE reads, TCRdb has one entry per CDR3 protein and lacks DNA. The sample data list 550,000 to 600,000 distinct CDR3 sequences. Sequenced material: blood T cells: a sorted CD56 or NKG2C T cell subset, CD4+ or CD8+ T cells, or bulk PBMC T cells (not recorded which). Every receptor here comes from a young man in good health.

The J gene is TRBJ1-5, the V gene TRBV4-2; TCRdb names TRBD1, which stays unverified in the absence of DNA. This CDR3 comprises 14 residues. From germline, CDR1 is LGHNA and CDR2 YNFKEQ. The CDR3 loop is CASSQGTGYQPQHF.

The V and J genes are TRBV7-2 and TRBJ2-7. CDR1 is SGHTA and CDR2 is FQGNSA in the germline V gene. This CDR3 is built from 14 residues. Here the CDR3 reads CASSLDPIWGGQYF.

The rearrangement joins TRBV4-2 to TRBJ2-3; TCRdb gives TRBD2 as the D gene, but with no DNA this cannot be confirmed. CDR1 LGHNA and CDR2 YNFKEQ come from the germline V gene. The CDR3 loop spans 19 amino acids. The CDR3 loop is CASSQDLAGGPSSTDTQYF.

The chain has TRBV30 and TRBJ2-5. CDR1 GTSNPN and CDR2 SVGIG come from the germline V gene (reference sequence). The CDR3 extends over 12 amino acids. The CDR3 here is CAWRGIAETQYF.

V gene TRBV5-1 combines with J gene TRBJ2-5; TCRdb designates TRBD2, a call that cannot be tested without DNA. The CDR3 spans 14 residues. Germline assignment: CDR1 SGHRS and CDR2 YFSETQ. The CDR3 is CASSTPTSGETQYF. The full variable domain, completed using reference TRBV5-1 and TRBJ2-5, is KAGVTQTPRYLIKTRGQQVTLSCSPISGHRSVSWYQQTPGQGLQFLFEYFSETQRNKGNFPGRFSGRQFSNSRSEMNVSTLELGDSALYLCASSTPTSGETQYFGPGTRLLVL.

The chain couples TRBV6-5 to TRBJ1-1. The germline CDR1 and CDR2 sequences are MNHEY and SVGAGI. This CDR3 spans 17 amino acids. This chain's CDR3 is CASSYGFTGRANTEAFF.

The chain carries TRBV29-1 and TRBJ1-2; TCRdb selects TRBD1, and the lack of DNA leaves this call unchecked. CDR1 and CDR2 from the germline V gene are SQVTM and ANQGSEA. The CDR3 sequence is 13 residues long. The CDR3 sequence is CSVQNRALYGYTF.

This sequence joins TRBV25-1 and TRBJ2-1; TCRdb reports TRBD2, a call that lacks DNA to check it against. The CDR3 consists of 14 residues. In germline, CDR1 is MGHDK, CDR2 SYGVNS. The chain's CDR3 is CASGGLAGDNEQFF.

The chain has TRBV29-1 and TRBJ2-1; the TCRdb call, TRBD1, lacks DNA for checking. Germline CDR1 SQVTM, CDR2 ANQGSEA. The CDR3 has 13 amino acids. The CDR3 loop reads CSVGTVNDNEQFF.

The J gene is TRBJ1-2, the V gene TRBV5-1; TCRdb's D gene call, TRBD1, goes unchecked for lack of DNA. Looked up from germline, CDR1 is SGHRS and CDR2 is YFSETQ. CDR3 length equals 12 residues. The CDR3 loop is CASQGTDYGYTF.